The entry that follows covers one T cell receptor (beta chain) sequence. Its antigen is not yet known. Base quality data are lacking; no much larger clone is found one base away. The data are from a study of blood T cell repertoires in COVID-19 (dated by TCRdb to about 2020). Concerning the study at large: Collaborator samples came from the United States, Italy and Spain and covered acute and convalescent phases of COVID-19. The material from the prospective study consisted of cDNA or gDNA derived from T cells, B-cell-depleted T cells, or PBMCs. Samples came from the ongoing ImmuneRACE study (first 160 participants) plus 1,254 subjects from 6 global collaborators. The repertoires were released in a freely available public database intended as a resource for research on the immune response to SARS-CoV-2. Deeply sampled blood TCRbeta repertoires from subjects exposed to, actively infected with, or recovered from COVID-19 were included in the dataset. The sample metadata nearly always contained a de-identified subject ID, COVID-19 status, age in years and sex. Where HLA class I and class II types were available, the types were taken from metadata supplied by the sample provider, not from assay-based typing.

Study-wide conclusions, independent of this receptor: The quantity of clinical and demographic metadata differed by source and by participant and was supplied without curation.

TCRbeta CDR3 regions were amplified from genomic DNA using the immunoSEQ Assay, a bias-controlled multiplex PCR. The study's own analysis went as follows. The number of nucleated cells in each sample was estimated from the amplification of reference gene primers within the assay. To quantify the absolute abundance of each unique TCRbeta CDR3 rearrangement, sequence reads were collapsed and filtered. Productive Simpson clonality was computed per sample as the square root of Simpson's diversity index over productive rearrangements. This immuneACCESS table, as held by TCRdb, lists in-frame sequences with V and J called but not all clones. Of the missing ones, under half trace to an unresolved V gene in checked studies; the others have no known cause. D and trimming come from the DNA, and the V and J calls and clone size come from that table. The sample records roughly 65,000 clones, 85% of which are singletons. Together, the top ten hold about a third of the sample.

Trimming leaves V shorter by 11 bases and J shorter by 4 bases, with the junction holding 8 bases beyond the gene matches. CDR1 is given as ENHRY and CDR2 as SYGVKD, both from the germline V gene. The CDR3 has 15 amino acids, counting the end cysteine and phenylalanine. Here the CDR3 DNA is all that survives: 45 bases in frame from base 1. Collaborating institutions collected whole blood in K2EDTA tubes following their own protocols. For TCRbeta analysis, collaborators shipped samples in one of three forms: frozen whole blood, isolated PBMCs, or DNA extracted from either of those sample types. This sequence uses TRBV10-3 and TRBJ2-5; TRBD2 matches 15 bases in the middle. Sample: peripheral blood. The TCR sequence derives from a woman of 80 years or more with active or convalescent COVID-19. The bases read TGTGCCGCCGGGACTAGCGGGGGGATAGGAGAGACCCAGTACTTC. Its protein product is CAAGTSGGIGETQYF.